The entry below gives a single TCR beta chain sequence along with its context. The CDR3 runs 15 residues. Germline CDR1 LNHDA, CDR2 SQIVND (reference sequence). J was trimmed by 5 bases and V by 6 bases; bases with no gene match: 5. The data belong to a study of CDR3 diversity in severe acne. Each CDR3 protein is one row after TCRdb ran MiXCR on the PCR reads. The sample records 90,000 or so distinct CDR3 sequences, about 52% being singletons. The chain has TRBV19 and TRBJ2-5; 14 nucleotides match TRBD2. The sample was blood. This receptor was identified in a male donor in good health, serving as a control. Written as DNA, the CDR3 is TGTGCCAGTAGCAGACTAGCGGGGGGGCGGGAGACCCAGTACTTC. Residues: CASSRLAGGRETQYF.